The rows below give T cell receptor beta chains drawn from one sample of a study of blood T cell repertoires in COVID-19. TCRdb's table, derived via immunoSEQ multiplex PCR, lists solely in-frame clones and lacks some. The sample lists over 150,000 clones, roughly four fifths seen once, with under 10% in the top ten. The material sequenced was peripheral blood. The receptors originated from a woman aged 70 to 79 with COVID-19, enrolled during active disease. Both conserved end residues are part of each CDR3. Each record gives: J gene, V gene, D gene, clone size, CDR3 DNA, CDR3 protein. A D gene is named only where the DNA matches it firmly. Part of the rows lack a size; the others show once, few, many or a class for expanded clones.

j_gene: TRBJ2-1; v_gene: TRBV6-2/TRBV6-3; d_gene: TRBD2; abundance: -; CDR3nt: TGTGCCAGCAGTCGGCCGGGACTAGTTTCCGATGAGCAGTTCTTC; CDR3aa: CASSRPGLVSDEQFF
j_gene: TRBJ1-2; v_gene: TRBV14; d_gene: -; abundance: -; CDR3nt: TGTGCCAGCAGCCAAGATCTGGGCGTTGACTATGGCTACACCTTC; CDR3aa: CASSQDLGVDYGYTF
j_gene: TRBJ1-2; v_gene: TRBV9; d_gene: -; abundance: few; CDR3nt: TGTGCCAGCACCACGGGGGGAAACTATGGCTACACCTTC; CDR3aa: CASTTGGNYGYTF
j_gene: TRBJ2-1; v_gene: TRBV30; d_gene: -; abundance: -; CDR3nt: TGTGCCTGGAGCAAAACAGAGCAGTTCTTC; CDR3aa: CAWSKTEQFF
j_gene: TRBJ2-3; v_gene: TRBV19; d_gene: -; abundance: -; CDR3nt: TGTGCCAGTAGTGGTCAATACGTCTGGCTCACAGATACGCAGTATTTT; CDR3aa: CASSGQYVWLTDTQYF
j_gene: TRBJ2-3; v_gene: TRBV11-3; d_gene: -; abundance: -; CDR3nt: TGTGCCAGCAGCTTGACAGTCACAGATACGCAGTATTTT; CDR3aa: CASSLTVTDTQYF
j_gene: TRBJ2-1; v_gene: TRBV2; d_gene: TRBD2; abundance: -; CDR3nt: TGTGCCAGTGACCTTAGCGGGAGTCCTCGCAATGAGCAGTTCTTC; CDR3aa: CASDLSGSPRNEQFF
j_gene: TRBJ2-5; v_gene: TRBV19; d_gene: TRBD1; abundance: -; CDR3nt: TGTGCCAGTAGTATAACAGGGGGCCGTGTCGAGACCCAGTACTTC; CDR3aa: CASSITGGRVETQYF
j_gene: TRBJ1-1; v_gene: TRBV6-1; d_gene: -; abundance: -; CDR3nt: TGTGCCAGCAGTGAAGCAGGGAGGGCTTTCTTT; CDR3aa: CASSEAGRAFF
j_gene: TRBJ2-4; v_gene: TRBV11-2; d_gene: TRBD2; abundance: once; CDR3nt: TGTGCCAGCAGCCAGGATGGGAGGGACATTCAGTACTTC; CDR3aa: CASSQDGRDIQYF
j_gene: TRBJ2-7; v_gene: TRBV7-9; d_gene: TRBD1; abundance: -; CDR3nt: TGTGCCAGCAGCCCGTGGACAGGGTCCTACGAGCAGTACTTC; CDR3aa: CASSPWTGSYEQYF
j_gene: TRBJ2-7; v_gene: TRBV6-6; d_gene: TRBD2; abundance: -; CDR3nt: TGTGCCAGCAGTTCTGGGGCTAGCGGTCCTTCCTACGAGCAGTACTTC; CDR3aa: CASSSGASGPSYEQYF
j_gene: TRBJ2-5; v_gene: TRBV10-2; d_gene: -; abundance: -; CDR3nt: TGCGCCAGCAGTCTGGGGGCAGGGGAGACCCAGTACTTC; CDR3aa: CASSLGAGETQYF
j_gene: TRBJ1-2; v_gene: TRBV5-6; d_gene: -; abundance: -; CDR3nt: TGTGCCAGCAGCTTCCCTGGTCGGACTGCTAACTATGGCTACACCTTC; CDR3aa: CASSFPGRTANYGYTF
j_gene: TRBJ1-1; v_gene: TRBV18; d_gene: -; abundance: once; CDR3nt: TGTGCCAGCTCACCAGTCATGGCTCAAGCTTTCTTT; CDR3aa: CASSPVMAQAFF
j_gene: TRBJ2-7; v_gene: TRBV5-1; d_gene: TRBD2; abundance: -; CDR3nt: TGCGCCAGCAGCTCGGGACTAGCGCTCTCCTACGAGCAGTACTTC; CDR3aa: CASSSGLALSYEQYF
j_gene: TRBJ1-1; v_gene: TRBV5-4; d_gene: -; abundance: -; CDR3nt: TGTGCCAGCAGCTCCCGGGGGGCGAATGAAGCTTTCTTT; CDR3aa: CASSSRGANEAFF
j_gene: TRBJ1-1; v_gene: TRBV28; d_gene: -; abundance: few; CDR3nt: TGTGCCAGCACCTATGGACGGGGCACTGAAGCTTTCTTT; CDR3aa: CASTYGRGTEAFF
j_gene: TRBJ2-1; v_gene: TRBV7-2; d_gene: TRBD2; abundance: once; CDR3nt: TGTGCCAGCAGCCCTACTAGCGGGGGGGGCTCCTACAATGAGCAGTTCTTC; CDR3aa: CASSPTSGGGSYNEQFF
j_gene: TRBJ2-7; v_gene: TRBV4-2; d_gene: TRBD2; abundance: -; CDR3nt: TGTGCCAGCAGCCACCACTCGGGAGCGGGATTAAACCCCCAGTACTTC; CDR3aa: CASSHHSGAGLNPQYF
j_gene: TRBJ2-5; v_gene: TRBV6-5; d_gene: TRBD2; abundance: -; CDR3nt: TGTGCCAGGGACACTAGCGGGAGGAATCAAGAGACCCAGTACTTC; CDR3aa: CARDTSGRNQETQYF
j_gene: TRBJ1-2; v_gene: TRBV7-2; d_gene: -; abundance: -; CDR3nt: TGTGCCAGCAGCTTAACAGCGACTACTAACTATGGCTACACCTTC; CDR3aa: CASSLTATTNYGYTF
j_gene: TRBJ2-1; v_gene: TRBV2; d_gene: TRBD2; abundance: -; CDR3nt: TGTGCCAGCAGGGAAATCGGACTAGCGGTGAGCATCGCCTACAATGAGCAGTTCTTC; CDR3aa: CASREIGLAVSIAYNEQFF
j_gene: TRBJ1-3; v_gene: TRBV7-2; d_gene: TRBD1; abundance: -; CDR3nt: TGTGCCAGCAGCTTAGGACAGGGAAGTAACACCATATATTTT; CDR3aa: CASSLGQGSNTIYF
j_gene: TRBJ1-2; v_gene: TRBV7-9; d_gene: TRBD1; abundance: few; CDR3nt: TGTGCCAGCAGCTCATGGACAGGGCCGGGAGTTGGCTACACCTTC; CDR3aa: CASSSWTGPGVGYTF
j_gene: TRBJ1-2; v_gene: TRBV6-1; d_gene: -; abundance: -; CDR3nt: TGTGCCAGCAGTGAAGCCGCCGGGAACTATGGCTACACCTTC; CDR3aa: CASSEAAGNYGYTF
j_gene: TRBJ2-1; v_gene: TRBV9; d_gene: -; abundance: -; CDR3nt: TGTGCCAGCAGCGGAGAGGACAGCCCCTACAATGAGCAGTTCTTC; CDR3aa: CASSGEDSPYNEQFF
j_gene: TRBJ2-5; v_gene: TRBV28; d_gene: -; abundance: -; CDR3nt: TGTGCCAGCAGTTTAAGCGGCAAGAAAGAGACCCAGTACTTC; CDR3aa: CASSLSGKKETQYF
j_gene: TRBJ2-5; v_gene: TRBV29-1; d_gene: -; abundance: -; CDR3nt: TGCAGCGAAAGACGACAGCCCCAAGAGACCCAGTACTTC; CDR3aa: CSERRQPQETQYF
j_gene: TRBJ2-7; v_gene: TRBV28; d_gene: -; abundance: -; CDR3nt: TGTGCCAGCTTAGGGGCAGGTCTCGGATCCGAGCAGTACTTC; CDR3aa: CASLGAGLGSEQYF
j_gene: TRBJ2-2; v_gene: TRBV7-9; d_gene: -; abundance: -; CDR3nt: TGTGCCAGCAGCTCTATTATAGACTATGCGAACACCGGGGAGCTGTTTTTT; CDR3aa: CASSSIIDYANTGELFF
j_gene: TRBJ2-1; v_gene: TRBV3-1/TRBV3-2; d_gene: TRBD2; abundance: -; CDR3nt: TGTGCCAGCAGCCCGGGACTACTGTCTGGCAATGAGCAGTTCTTC; CDR3aa: CASSPGLLSGNEQFF
j_gene: TRBJ1-2; v_gene: TRBV7-6; d_gene: TRBD1; abundance: -; CDR3nt: TGTGCCAGCAGCCGAGACAGGGGGCAAGGCTATGGCTACACCTTC; CDR3aa: CASSRDRGQGYGYTF
j_gene: TRBJ2-5; v_gene: TRBV25-1; d_gene: TRBD2; abundance: -; CDR3nt: TGTGCATCTAGCGGGAGGGATTGGTACCAAGAGACCCAGTACTTC; CDR3aa: CASSGRDWYQETQYF
j_gene: TRBJ1-5; v_gene: TRBV11-2; d_gene: -; abundance: -; CDR3nt: TGTGCCAGCAGCGGTGGACAGAGTAGCAATCAGCCCCAGCATTTT; CDR3aa: CASSGGQSSNQPQHF
j_gene: TRBJ2-6; v_gene: TRBV7-9; d_gene: TRBD1; abundance: -; CDR3nt: TGTGCCAGCAGCTTACGGACAGGCGGGGCCAACGTCCTGACTTTC; CDR3aa: CASSLRTGGANVLTF
j_gene: TRBJ1-5; v_gene: TRBV19; d_gene: -; abundance: -; CDR3nt: TGTGCCAGTAGTATAGGGTCTGCGGGGATCAACCAGCCCCAGCATTTT; CDR3aa: CASSIGSAGINQPQHF
j_gene: TRBJ2-3; v_gene: TRBV3-1/TRBV3-2; d_gene: TRBD2; abundance: -; CDR3nt: TGTGCCAGCAGCCAACAACCGACTAGCGGCACAGATACGCAGTATTTT; CDR3aa: CASSQQPTSGTDTQYF
j_gene: TRBJ1-1; v_gene: TRBV7-2; d_gene: -; abundance: few; CDR3nt: TGTGCCAGCAGCTCACAATGGAGGGGAATCACTGAAGCTTTCTTT; CDR3aa: CASSSQWRGITEAFF
j_gene: TRBJ2-1; v_gene: TRBV5-1; d_gene: -; abundance: -; CDR3nt: TGCGCCAGCAGCCCCCCCAAGATGGGCGATGAGCAGTTCTTC; CDR3aa: CASSPPKMGDEQFF
j_gene: TRBJ2-1; v_gene: TRBV7-7; d_gene: TRBD2; abundance: -; CDR3nt: TGTGCCAGCAGCAGTGGACTAGCGGGAGCCAATGAGCAGTTCTTC; CDR3aa: CASSSGLAGANEQFF
j_gene: TRBJ2-5; v_gene: TRBV28; d_gene: TRBD2; abundance: -; CDR3nt: TGTGCCAGCACCGAGCCGGGACTAGCGGAATACGGAGAGACCCAGTACTTC; CDR3aa: CASTEPGLAEYGETQYF
j_gene: TRBJ2-2; v_gene: TRBV6-4; d_gene: -; abundance: -; CDR3nt: TGTGCCAGCAGTGACTCGGCAGGGCCCGGGGAGCTGTTTTTT; CDR3aa: CASSDSAGPGELFF
j_gene: TRBJ2-3; v_gene: TRBV2; d_gene: -; abundance: -; CDR3nt: TGTGCCAGCAGATCCACAGGGTCAGATACGCAGTATTTT; CDR3aa: CASRSTGSDTQYF
j_gene: TRBJ1-5; v_gene: TRBV19; d_gene: -; abundance: few; CDR3nt: TGTGCCAGTAGTCTTACCGGGATAGAGCCCCAGCATTTT; CDR3aa: CASSLTGIEPQHF
j_gene: TRBJ2-1; v_gene: TRBV15; d_gene: TRBD1; abundance: -; CDR3nt: TGTGCCACCAGCAGAGATAGGACCCTGGGATTTAGGGGACAGGGTTACAATGAGCAGTTCTTC; CDR3aa: CATSRDRTLGFRGQGYNEQFF
j_gene: TRBJ1-5; v_gene: TRBV7-3; d_gene: TRBD1; abundance: many; CDR3nt: TGTGCCAGCAGCCCAGGGGGCTATAGCAATCAGCCCCAGCATTTT; CDR3aa: CASSPGGYSNQPQHF
j_gene: TRBJ1-4; v_gene: TRBV27; d_gene: -; abundance: -; CDR3nt: TGTGCCAGCAATGGGGGGGGCTTAGGTGAAAAACTGTTTTTT; CDR3aa: CASNGGGLGEKLFF
j_gene: TRBJ1-1; v_gene: TRBV9; d_gene: TRBD1; abundance: -; CDR3nt: TGTGCCAGCAGCCCCCTCCCGACAGGGGGCCGGTACACTGAAGCTTTCTTT; CDR3aa: CASSPLPTGGRYTEAFF
j_gene: TRBJ2-1; v_gene: TRBV7-6; d_gene: TRBD2; abundance: once; CDR3nt: TGTGCCAGCAGCTCCGAAAGCGGGACCCGATACAATGAGCAGTTCTTC; CDR3aa: CASSSESGTRYNEQFF
j_gene: TRBJ1-1; v_gene: TRBV18; d_gene: -; abundance: few; CDR3nt: TGTGCCAGCTCACCCTCGGGGTTGAACACTGAAGCTTTCTTT; CDR3aa: CASSPSGLNTEAFF
j_gene: TRBJ1-2; v_gene: TRBV18; d_gene: -; abundance: -; CDR3nt: TGTGCCAGCTCACCTTCCGGACAGCGTGGCTACACCTTC; CDR3aa: CASSPSGQRGYTF
j_gene: TRBJ2-2; v_gene: TRBV14; d_gene: TRBD1; abundance: once; CDR3nt: TGTGCCAGCAGCTCGAGGGGGCGCGGCGGGGAGCTGTTTTTT; CDR3aa: CASSSRGRGGELFF
j_gene: TRBJ1-1; v_gene: TRBV7-8; d_gene: TRBD1; abundance: -; CDR3nt: TGTGCCAGCAGCTCCCCCTCCGACAGGGTTGGGGTAGCTTTCTTT; CDR3aa: CASSSPSDRVGVAFF